This TCR beta chain was identified in a study of T cell changes during pregnancy in multiple sclerosis (dated by TCRdb to the late 2010s). In the study overall: The study examined how the T cell repertoire changed over the course of pregnancy in women with multiple sclerosis.

Receptors were amplified or captured by the immunoSEQ multiplex PCR assay. In TCRdb, the immuneACCESS table is reduced to in-frame sequences with V and J assigned. These tables do not hold every clone; where another copy was compared, an unresolved V gene accounts for under half, and the others remain unexplained. Present in this sample are about 38,000 clones, about 92% of which were seen just once. Clones ranked in the top ten supply approximately 8.3% of the sample. The germline ends are 12 bases apart after V is trimmed by 5 bases and J by 6 bases. CDR1 and CDR2, per the germline V gene, are SGHTA and FQGTGA. Spanning cysteine to phenylalanine, the CDR3 consists of 13 amino acids. CDR3 DNA only is kept here, 39 bases in frame from base 1. Concerning this clone itself: It lacks a known antigen. It has no much larger one-base neighbor in the sample; base qualities were not kept.

The receptor was derived from a female donor with multiple sclerosis, enrolled in a pregnancy study. Recombination joined TRBV7-3 with TRBJ2-3, and possibly TRBD2, on 5 matching bases. The sequenced sample was CD8+ T cells from peripheral blood mononuclear cells, obtained in the third trimester of pregnancy. The nucleotide sequence is TGTGCCAGCAGCCTACATAGCGCCGATACGCAGTATTTT. It is translated as CASSLHSADTQYF.